The source of this T cell receptor (beta chain) is a study of T cells after yellow fever vaccination. TCRdb processed the 5' RACE reads anew with MiXCR; each CDR3 protein has one entry. The data hold 450,000 to 650,000 distinct CDR3 sequences, with approximately 15% observed a single time. V shed 5 bases and J shed 3 bases, with 15 bases lying between them. Germline CDR1 is DFQATT and CDR2 is SNEGSKA (reference sequence). The CDR3 runs to 14 residues. The V call is TRBV20-1, the J call TRBJ2-3; D is unresolved. Material: PBMCs, obtained on the day of the yellow fever booster vaccination. The origin of this receptor is a man aged 25-45 years who received the YFV17D yellow fever vaccine. The CDR3 DNA sequence: TGCAGTGCTGTACCTCCTCGGCAGACAGATACGCAGTATTTT. Translating gives CSAVPPRQTDTQYF.